The T cell receptor (beta chain) described here comes from a study of Graves' ophthalmopathy and Graves' hyperthyroidism (dated by TCRdb to about 2018). Looking at the study overall: Peripheral blood was collected before any treatment was given, at the time of initial diagnosis. An independent validation cohort comprised 18 hyperthyroidism patients and over 15 patients who later progressed from hyperthyroidism to ophthalmopathy. In total, 135 blood samples were TCR-sequenced: 40 to 45 ophthalmopathy, some 75 hyperthyroidism and approximately 17 hyperthyroidism-to-ophthalmopathy patients. To explore V-J signatures that distinguish ophthalmopathy from hyperthyroidism, a discovery set of 95 to 100 patients was enrolled, made up of approximately 45 with ophthalmopathy and fewer than 60 with stable hyperthyroidism. The 100 or so discovery patients were randomly split 7:3 into training and test sets. TCR beta repertoire signatures were used to distinguish Graves' ophthalmopathy from Graves' hyperthyroidism and to predict progression to ophthalmopathy. T-cell repertoires of thyroid tissue and blood were compared in more than five hyperthyroidism patients. Once sampling was done, hyperthyroidism patients were given methimazole at a starting dose of 30 mg daily, while ophthalmopathy patients were given high-dose intravenous methylprednisolone. Overall study results and their limits: No statistical method was used to set the sample size in advance, and the investigators knew which group each participant was assigned to. Most expanded thyroid clonotypes with frequency above 0.001 were also detected in blood, suggesting blood repertoires may reflect the thyroid immune response. In validation, the model predicted ophthalmopathy progression with 55% to 71% sensitivity and approximately 75% specificity; 12 predicted patients were CT-confirmed with GO in a median of roughly 6.8 months. In cross-validation, the 13-signature model distinguished ophthalmopathy from stable hyperthyroidism with approximately 90% sensitivity and 81.08% specificity, while in the test set the corresponding values were roughly 80% and 75%.

For repertoire sequencing, the TCR beta CDR3 regions were amplified from RNA transcripts. A first-round RT-PCR used HTBI primers with the Qiagen OneStep RT-PCR kit, followed by a second-round multiplex PCR, size selection and purification. Libraries were sequenced paired-end with 100 bp reads on an Illumina HiSeq2000. The original pipeline was this. SOAPnuke was used to process the reads, removing any read that contained adapters or uncalled bases, had a mean Phred below 15, or lacked an exact match to the constant primer or identifier. COPE v1.2.5 was used to merge high-quality paired reads. Each unique nucleotide sequence was defined as a clonotype, and clonotypes were aligned to IMGT TRB V, D and J references with MiTCR v1.1. The analysis was limited to V-J combinations with a frequency above 0.0001, which together covered 99.2% of repertoires. A TCR clonal expansion and chaos score per V-J combination was defined as the ratio of F50 clonal expansion to chaos observed in the TCRdist matrix. Features were reduced by Welch's t-statistics and random forest to around 13 V-J combinations, which fed a naive Bayes classifier. Thyroid-blood repertoire similarity was quantified with the Morisita-Horn index. TCRdb applied fastp at Q25 and MiXCR to the public reads, then kept only in-frame beta chains. Identical CDR3 protein sequences are pooled into one entry, listed with their most common genes and DNA. The V and J calls and clone size are TCRdb's, not the authors'. Here the sample has 200,000 to 250,000 distinct CDR3 sequences; roughly 21% occur a single time. Approximately 40% of the sample lies in the top ten.

The germline V gene specifies WSHSY as CDR1 and SAAADI as CDR2. V and J are truncated by 3 bases and 1 base respectively, leaving an intervening sequence of 6 bases. Including cysteine and phenylalanine, the CDR3 has 13 amino acids. The read is trimmed to its CDR3 DNA, 39 bases read in frame from base 1. This clonotype showed up many times. Its target antigen remains unknown. No qualities accompany the bases; no much larger clone lies one base away. Ophthalmopathy patients had moderately to severely active disease, Clinical Activity Score of at least 3, NOSPECS grade of at least 4, and disease duration under 3 months. Patients with other autoimmune diseases, uncontrolled infections, pregnancy or lactation were excluded from the study. Clinical symptoms, serum thyroxine, TRAb, thyroid ultrasound and orbital computed tomography were used for diagnosis. Ficoll-Paque density gradient centrifugation was used to isolate PBMCs from approximately 10 ml of fresh peripheral blood. Total RNA was extracted using Trizol reagent, and RNA quality was checked on an Agilent 2100 Bioanalyzer.

Sample: peripheral blood. Recombination connected TRBV10-2 to TRBJ1-1; the D gene is unclear. This sequence originates from a woman aged 45-60 years with Graves' ophthalmopathy. Donor details come from another sample of the same person, matched by shared clones. The DNA reads TGCGCCAGCAGTGAAGCGCCGAACACTGAAGCTTTCTTT. Translated, this gives CASSEAPNTEAFF.